This T cell receptor beta chain was captured in a study of blood T cell repertoires in COVID-19. Across the whole study: The United States, Italy and Spain supplied acute and convalescent COVID-19 samples. Nucleic acid was either cDNA or gDNA, and it came from T cells, B-cell-depleted T cells, or PBMCs.

How the authors handled the data: Nucleated cell number was recorded as an estimate derived from reference gene primer amplification. Generated by immunoSEQ multiplex PCR, the TCRdb table keeps only in-frame clones and is missing some. The V and J calls and the clone size are those of that table, but D and trimming were determined from the DNA. Among about 270,000 clones, around nine tenths were seen once, and the ten largest hold around 1.6%. CDR1 is LGHNA, CDR2 YSLEER, per germline. CDR3 length: 16 residues. J gave up 2 bases and V 1 base, and 5 bases lay outside the gene matches. This TCR was sampled from a woman in her sixties who had recovered from COVID-19. The chain has TRBV4-3 and TRBJ2-3; 8 nucleotides line up with TRBD2. The sample comprised peripheral blood. The CDR3 is CASSQGVGGATDTQYF. CDR3 coding DNA: TGCGCCAGCAGCCAAGGTGTCGGGGGGGCCACAGATACGCAGTATTTT.